Listed below are T cell receptor beta chains from one sample, sequenced in a study of cytomegalovirus exposure and HLA in healthy donors. This table comes from immunoSEQ multiplex PCR, and its TCRdb copy is limited to in-frame clones, with some not included. The sample includes under 200,000 clones, around 75% of them seen just once. Sample: PBMCs. The receptor source for this set is a woman younger than 45 in good health and CMV-seronegative. CDR3s include the opening cysteine and the closing phenylalanine or tryptophan. D genes are given only for firm matches. The size field is filled for only some rows; it gives once, few, many or a size class.

length: 15
J: TRBJ2-3
V: TRBV11-3
size: few
D: NA
CDR3: CASSSVAGATDTQYF
DNA: TGTGCCAGCAGCTCTGTGGCGGGGGCCACAGATACGCAGTATTTT

length: 15
J: TRBJ2-2
V: TRBV7-9
size: NA
D: NA
CDR3: CASSSDRYSAGELFF
DNA: TGTGCCAGCAGCTCCGACAGGTACTCTGCCGGGGAGCTGTTTTTT

length: 12
J: TRBJ2-5
V: TRBV4-2
size: NA
D: NA
CDR3: CASSPLPGTQYF
DNA: TGTGCCAGCAGCCCCCTGCCCGGGACCCAGTACTTC

length: 16
J: TRBJ2-2
V: TRBV18
size: NA
D: TRBD1
CDR3: CASSPSVRTGLGELFF
DNA: TGTGCCAGCTCACCCTCCGTTAGGACAGGTCTCGGGGAGCTGTTTTTT

length: 16
J: TRBJ1-2
V: TRBV6-5
size: NA
D: TRBD1
CDR3: CASSYSGTGGGYGYTF
DNA: TGTGCCAGCAGTTACTCAGGGACAGGGGGCGGCTATGGCTACACCTTC

length: 15
J: TRBJ2-7
V: TRBV7-3
size: NA
D: NA
CDR3: CASSLGAGARTEQYF
DNA: TGTGCCAGCAGCTTAGGCGCAGGGGCGCGGACCGAGCAGTACTTC

length: 14
J: TRBJ1-3
V: TRBV5-4
size: NA
D: NA
CDR3: CASSLEGSGNTIYF
DNA: TGTGCCAGCAGCTTGGAGGGGTCCGGAAACACCATATATTTT

length: 16
J: TRBJ1-1
V: TRBV18
size: NA
D: TRBD1
CDR3: CASSPLGTGGNTEAFF
DNA: TGTGCCAGCTCACCACTGGGGACAGGGGGGAACACTGAAGCTTTCTTT

length: 14
J: TRBJ2-5
V: TRBV9
size: NA
D: TRBD1
CDR3: CASSVTGGYQTQYF
DNA: TGTGCCAGCAGCGTGACAGGGGGATATCAGACCCAGTACTTC

length: 13
J: TRBJ2-3
V: TRBV6-5
size: NA
D: NA
CDR3: CASSYSSMDTQYF
DNA: TGTGCCAGCAGTTACTCGAGTATGGATACGCAGTATTTT

length: 16
J: TRBJ2-3
V: TRBV21-1
size: NA
D: NA
CDR3: CASSNETGLSTDTQYF
DNA: TGTGCCAGCAGCAACGAGACTGGTTTAAGCACAGATACGCAGTATTTT

length: 15
J: TRBJ2-3
V: TRBV11-2
size: NA
D: TRBD2
CDR3: CASSSTSPSTDTQYF
DNA: TGTGCCAGCAGCTCGACTAGCCCTAGCACAGATACGCAGTATTTT

length: 13
J: TRBJ2-5
V: TRBV5-1
size: NA
D: NA
CDR3: CASSPPAGETQYF
DNA: TGCGCCAGCAGCCCCCCGGCCGGGGAGACCCAGTACTTC

length: 19
J: TRBJ1-4
V: TRBV15
size: NA
D: TRBD1
CDR3: CATSSSTGAGALTNEKLFF
DNA: TGTGCCACCAGCAGCTCGACAGGGGCTGGGGCTTTGACTAATGAAAAACTGTTTTTT

length: 14
J: TRBJ1-5
V: TRBV30
size: NA
D: TRBD1
CDR3: CAGGQGWDNQPQHF
DNA: TGTGCCGGGGGACAGGGATGGGACAATCAGCCCCAGCATTTT

length: 15
J: TRBJ1-2
V: TRBV7-9
size: NA
D: TRBD1
CDR3: CASSLARQGKYGYTF
DNA: TGTGCCAGCAGCTTAGCCCGACAGGGAAAGTATGGCTACACCTTC

length: 14
J: TRBJ1-3
V: TRBV18
size: NA
D: TRBD1
CDR3: CASSETGDWDTIYF
DNA: TGTGCCAGCTCCGAGACAGGGGATTGGGACACCATATATTTT

length: 19
J: TRBJ2-3
V: TRBV14
size: NA
D: TRBD2
CDR3: CASSQHGTSRRLGTDTQYF
DNA: TGTGCCAGCAGCCAACACGGGACTAGCCGACGACTCGGCACAGATACGCAGTATTTT

length: 16
J: TRBJ1-5
V: TRBV19
size: NA
D: NA
CDR3: CASSIGGRVGNQPQHF
DNA: TGTGCCAGTAGTATTGGAGGGCGCGTTGGCAATCAGCCCCAGCATTTT

length: 13
J: TRBJ2-4
V: TRBV18
size: once
D: NA
CDR3: CASSEGTKNIQYF
DNA: TGTGCCAGCTCAGAGGGAACCAAAAACATTCAGTACTTC

length: 16
J: TRBJ2-1
V: TRBV18
size: NA
D: TRBD1
CDR3: CASSRGQDVSYNEQFF
DNA: TGTGCCAGCTCACGCGGACAGGACGTTTCCTACAATGAGCAGTTCTTC

length: 12
J: TRBJ2-7
V: TRBV4-2
size: many
D: NA
CDR3: CASSQGTGEQYF
DNA: TGTGCCAGCAGCCAAGGCACAGGCGAGCAGTACTTC

length: 15
J: TRBJ2-1
V: TRBV9
size: NA
D: NA
CDR3: CASSVVGQIDGEQFF
DNA: TGTGCCAGCAGCGTAGTCGGACAGATTGATGGTGAGCAGTTCTTC

length: 13
J: TRBJ2-3
V: TRBV7-8
size: NA
D: NA
CDR3: CASSLAGEDTQYF
DNA: TGTGCCAGCAGCTTAGCAGGGGAAGATACGCAGTATTTT

length: 14
J: TRBJ1-4
V: TRBV5-1
size: once
D: NA
CDR3: CASSLEGRGEKLFF
DNA: TGCGCCAGCAGCTTGGAAGGTAGGGGAGAAAAACTGTTTTTT

length: 16
J: TRBJ2-7
V: TRBV4-1
size: NA
D: TRBD1
CDR3: CASSHEGGQGVDEQYF
DNA: TGCGCCAGCAGCCACGAGGGGGGACAGGGTGTGGACGAGCAGTACTTC

length: 12
J: TRBJ1-5
V: TRBV19
size: few
D: NA
CDR3: CASGQLNQPQHF
DNA: TGTGCCAGTGGACAGCTCAATCAGCCCCAGCATTTT

length: 16
J: TRBJ2-7
V: TRBV6-1
size: NA
D: NA
CDR3: CASSEAKRANSYEQYF
DNA: TGTGCCAGCAGTGAAGCGAAGCGGGCCAATTCCTACGAGCAGTACTTC

length: 18
J: TRBJ2-4
V: TRBV7-6
size: NA
D: TRBD2
CDR3: CASSLGPLGGIAKNIQYF
DNA: TGTGCCAGCAGCTTAGGACCACTCGGGGGGATAGCCAAAAACATTCAGTACTTC

length: 15
J: TRBJ2-7
V: TRBV18
size: NA
D: NA
CDR3: CASSPNRQAKYEQYF
DNA: TGTGCCAGCTCACCCAACCGACAGGCTAAATACGAGCAGTACTTC

length: 18
J: TRBJ2-1
V: TRBV5-1
size: NA
D: TRBD1
CDR3: CASSAPSSGTGVGNEQFF
DNA: TGCGCCAGCAGCGCTCCCTCCTCCGGGACAGGGGTGGGCAATGAGCAGTTCTTC

length: 14
J: TRBJ2-1
V: TRBV5-1
size: NA
D: NA
CDR3: CASSLGWQSNEQFF
DNA: TGCGCCAGCAGCTTGGGATGGCAGTCCAATGAGCAGTTCTTC

length: 13
J: TRBJ1-1
V: TRBV7-7
size: NA
D: NA
CDR3: CASSPRRGTEAFF
DNA: TGTGCCAGCAGCCCTAGGAGGGGCACTGAAGCTTTCTTT

length: 17
J: TRBJ2-6
V: TRBV30
size: NA
D: NA
CDR3: CAWSVIQGVSGANVLTF
DNA: TGTGCCTGGAGTGTTATTCAAGGAGTTTCTGGGGCCAACGTCCTGACTTTC

length: 14
J: TRBJ2-7
V: TRBV27
size: NA
D: NA
CDR3: CASSFRDTSYEQYF
DNA: TGTGCCAGCAGTTTCCGGGACACGTCCTACGAGCAGTACTTC

length: 16
J: TRBJ2-7
V: TRBV7-9
size: NA
D: TRBD2
CDR3: CSSSPSWTSGAYEQYF
DNA: TGTTCCAGCAGCCCTTCATGGACTAGCGGAGCCTACGAGCAGTACTTC

length: 15
J: TRBJ1-2
V: TRBV6-5
size: NA
D: NA
CDR3: CASAPLSQGNYGYTF
DNA: TGTGCCAGCGCCCCTTTGTCCCAGGGGAACTATGGCTACACCTTC

length: 17
J: TRBJ2-3
V: TRBV5-1
size: NA
D: TRBD2
CDR3: CASSLSYTGGVTDTQYF
DNA: TGCGCCAGCAGCTTAAGTTACACGGGAGGGGTCACAGATACGCAGTATTTT

length: 16
J: TRBJ1-5
V: TRBV18
size: NA
D: NA
CDR3: CASSPLAVRGNQPQHF
DNA: TGTGCCAGCTCACCATTGGCCGTCCGAGGAAATCAGCCCCAGCATTTT

length: 13
J: TRBJ2-5
V: TRBV7-2
size: NA
D: TRBD2
CDR3: CASSVVGGETQYF
DNA: TGTGCCAGCAGCGTGGTCGGGGGGGAGACCCAGTACTTC

length: 13
J: TRBJ2-4
V: TRBV5-6
size: few
D: NA
CDR3: CASSLLGDNIQYF
DNA: TGTGCCAGCAGCTTGTTGGGAGACAACATTCAGTACTTC

length: 16
J: TRBJ2-7
V: TRBV19
size: NA
D: NA
CDR3: CASSMFLSGRYYEQYF
DNA: TGTGCCAGTAGTATGTTCTTGTCAGGGAGGTACTACGAGCAGTACTTC

length: 15
J: TRBJ2-7
V: TRBV7-3
size: NA
D: NA
CDR3: CASSQSMDRAYEQYF
DNA: TGTGCCAGCAGCCAGAGCATGGACAGAGCCTACGAGCAGTACTTC

length: 13
J: TRBJ2-5
V: TRBV27
size: NA
D: NA
CDR3: CASSRRGRSPQYF
DNA: TGTGCCAGCAGTCGGAGGGGAAGGTCTCCCCAGTACTTC

length: 14
J: TRBJ2-3
V: TRBV7-9
size: NA
D: NA
CDR3: CASSFSPGTDTQYF
DNA: TGTGCCAGCAGCTTTTCTCCAGGGACAGATACGCAGTATTTT

length: 14
J: TRBJ1-2
V: TRBV6-6
size: few
D: TRBD1
CDR3: CASSYETGYYGYTF
DNA: TGTGCCAGCAGTTACGAGACAGGGTACTATGGCTACACCTTC

length: 17
J: TRBJ1-2
V: TRBV18
size: NA
D: NA
CDR3: CASSPVDWTAENYGYTF
DNA: TGTGCCAGCTCACCGGTTGACTGGACAGCTGAAAACTATGGCTACACCTTC

length: 13
J: TRBJ1-2
V: TRBV6-5
size: NA
D: NA
CDR3: CASSYSRVGGYTF
DNA: TGTGCCAGCAGTTACTCCAGGGTGGGAGGCTACACCTTC

length: 14
J: TRBJ2-7
V: TRBV6-5
size: NA
D: NA
CDR3: CASSYSGGGYEQYF
DNA: TGTGCCAGCAGTTACTCGGGGGGAGGCTACGAGCAGTACTTC

length: 14
J: TRBJ2-2
V: TRBV7-9
size: NA
D: NA
CDR3: CAASQAPNTGELFF
DNA: TGTGCCGCGAGCCAGGCCCCGAACACCGGGGAGCTGTTTTTT